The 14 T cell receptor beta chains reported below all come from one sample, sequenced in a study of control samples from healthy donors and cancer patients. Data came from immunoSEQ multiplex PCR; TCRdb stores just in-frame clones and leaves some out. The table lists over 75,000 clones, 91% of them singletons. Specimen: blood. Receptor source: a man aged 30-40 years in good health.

CDR3 nucleotides: TGTGCCAGCAGCCCCTGGTGGGGCGGGTACACTGAAGCTTTCTTT. Translation: CASSPWWGGYTEAFF. The V gene is TRBV6-5, the J gene TRBJ1-1; D may be TRBD1 (5 bases). V was pared by 6 bases and J by 3 bases, with 17 bases between. The CDR3 covers 15 residues. Looked up from germline, CDR1 is MNHEY and CDR2 is SVGAGI.

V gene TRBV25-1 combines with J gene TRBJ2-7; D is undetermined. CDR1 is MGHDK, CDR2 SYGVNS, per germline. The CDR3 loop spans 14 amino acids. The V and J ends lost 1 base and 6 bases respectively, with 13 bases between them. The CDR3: CASSESGPLSEQYF. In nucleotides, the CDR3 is TGTGCCAGCAGTGAATCAGGACCTTTGAGCGAGCAGTACTTC.

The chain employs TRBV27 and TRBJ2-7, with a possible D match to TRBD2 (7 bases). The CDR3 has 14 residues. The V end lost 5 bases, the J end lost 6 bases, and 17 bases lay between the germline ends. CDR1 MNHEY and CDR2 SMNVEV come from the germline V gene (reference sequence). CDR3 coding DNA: TGTGCCAGCAGTCGCGGGGGCAGAGGGGCCGAGCAGTACTTC. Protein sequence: CASSRGGRGAEQYF.

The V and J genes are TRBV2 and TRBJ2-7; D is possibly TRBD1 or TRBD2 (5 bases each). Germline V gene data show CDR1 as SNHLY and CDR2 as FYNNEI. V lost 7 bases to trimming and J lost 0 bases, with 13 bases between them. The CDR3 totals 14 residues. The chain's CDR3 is CASKQGGGSYEQYF. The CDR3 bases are TGTGCCAGCAAGCAGGGTGGGGGCTCCTACGAGCAGTACTTC.

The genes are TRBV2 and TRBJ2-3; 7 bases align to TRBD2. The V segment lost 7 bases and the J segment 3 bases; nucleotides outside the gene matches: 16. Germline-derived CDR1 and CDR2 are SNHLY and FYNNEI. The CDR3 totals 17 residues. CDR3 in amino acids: CASTKASGMDWTDTQYF. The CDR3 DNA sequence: TGTGCCAGCACCAAGGCTAGCGGAATGGATTGGACAGATACGCAGTATTTT.

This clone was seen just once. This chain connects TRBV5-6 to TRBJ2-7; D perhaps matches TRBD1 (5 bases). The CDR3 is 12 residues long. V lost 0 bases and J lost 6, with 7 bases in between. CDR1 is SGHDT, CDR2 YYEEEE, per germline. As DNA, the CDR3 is TGTGCCAGCAGCTTGGCAGGGTTCGAGCAGTACTTC. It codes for CASSLAGFEQYF.

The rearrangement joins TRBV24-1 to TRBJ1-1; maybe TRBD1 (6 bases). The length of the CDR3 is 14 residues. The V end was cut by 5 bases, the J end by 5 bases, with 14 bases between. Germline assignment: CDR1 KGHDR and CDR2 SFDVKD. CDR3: CATSGRGAKTEAFF. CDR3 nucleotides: TGTGCCACCAGTGGGCGGGGGGCGAAAACTGAAGCTTTCTTT.

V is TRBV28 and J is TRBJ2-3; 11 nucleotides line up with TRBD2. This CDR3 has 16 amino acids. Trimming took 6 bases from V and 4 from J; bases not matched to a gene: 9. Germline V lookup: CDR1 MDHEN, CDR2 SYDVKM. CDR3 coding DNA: TGTGCCAGCAGGGTTAGCGGGGGGGCAGTATCAGATACGCAGTATTTT. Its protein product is CASRVSGGAVSDTQYF.

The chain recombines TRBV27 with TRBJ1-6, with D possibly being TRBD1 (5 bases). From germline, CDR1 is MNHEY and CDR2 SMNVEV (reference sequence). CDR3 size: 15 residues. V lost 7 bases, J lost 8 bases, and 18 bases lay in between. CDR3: CASTTTGLGYSPLHF. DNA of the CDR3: TGTGCCAGCACCACAACGGGACTCGGGTATTCACCCCTCCACTTT.

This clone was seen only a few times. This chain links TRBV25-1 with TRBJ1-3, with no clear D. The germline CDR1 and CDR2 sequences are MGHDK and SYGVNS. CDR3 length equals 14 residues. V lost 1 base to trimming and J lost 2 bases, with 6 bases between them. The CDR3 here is CASSESVPGNTIYF. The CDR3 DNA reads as TGTGCCAGCAGTGAATCCGTTCCTGGAAACACCATATATTTT.

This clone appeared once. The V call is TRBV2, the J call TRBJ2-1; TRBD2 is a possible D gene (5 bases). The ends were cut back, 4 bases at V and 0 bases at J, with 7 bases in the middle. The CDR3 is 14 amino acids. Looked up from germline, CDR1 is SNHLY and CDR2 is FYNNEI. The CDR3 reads CASSVGSSYNEQFF. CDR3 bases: TGTGCCAGCAGTGTTGGGAGCTCCTACAATGAGCAGTTCTTC. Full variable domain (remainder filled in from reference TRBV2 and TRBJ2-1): EPEVTQTPSHQVTQMGQEVILRCVPISNHLYFYWYRQILGQKVEFLVSFYNNEISEKSEIFDDQFSVERPDGSNFTLKIRSTKLEDSAMYFCASSVGSSYNEQFFGPGTRLTVL.

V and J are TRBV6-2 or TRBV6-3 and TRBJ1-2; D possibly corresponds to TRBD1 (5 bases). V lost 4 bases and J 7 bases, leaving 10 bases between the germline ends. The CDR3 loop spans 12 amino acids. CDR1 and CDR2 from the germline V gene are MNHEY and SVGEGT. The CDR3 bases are TGTGCCAGCAGTTCAGGGATGTCTGGCTACACCTTC. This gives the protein CASSSGMSGYTF.

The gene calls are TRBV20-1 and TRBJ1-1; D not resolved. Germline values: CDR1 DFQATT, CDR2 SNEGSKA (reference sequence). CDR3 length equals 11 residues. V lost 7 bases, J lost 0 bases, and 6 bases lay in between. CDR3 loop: CSVGLNTEAFF. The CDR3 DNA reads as TGCAGTGTGGGGTTGAACACTGAAGCTTTCTTT.

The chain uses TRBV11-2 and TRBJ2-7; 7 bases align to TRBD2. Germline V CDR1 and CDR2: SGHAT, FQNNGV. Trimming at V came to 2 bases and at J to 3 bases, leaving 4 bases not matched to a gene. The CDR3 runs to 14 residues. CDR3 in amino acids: CASSLREGSYEQYF. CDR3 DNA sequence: TGTGCCAGCAGCTTAAGGGAGGGTAGCTACGAGCAGTACTTC.